The 21 T cell receptor beta chains presented below share a single source sample, sequenced in a study of blood T cell repertoires in COVID-19. Generated by immunoSEQ multiplex PCR, the TCRdb table keeps only in-frame clones and is missing some. This sample has about 200,000 clones; roughly 90% occur once, and the top ten carry about 1.6%. Sequencing was performed on peripheral blood. The origin of the receptors is a man between 18 and 29 years old with active or convalescent COVID-19.

The V call is TRBV11-2, the J call TRBJ1-1; D gene unclear. V was pared by 2 bases and J by 0 bases, with 10 bases between. In germline, CDR1 is SGHAT, CDR2 FQNNGV. The CDR3 extends over 15 amino acids. The CDR3 is CASSLWATVNTEAFF. The CDR3 coding sequence is TGTGCCAGCAGCTTATGGGCAACGGTGAACACTGAAGCTTTCTTT. Together with reference TRBV11-2 and TRBJ1-1, the CDR3 gives the full variable domain: EAGVAQSPRYKIIEKRQSVAFWCNPISGHATLYWYQQILGQGPKLLIQFQNNGVVDDSQLPKDRFSAERLKGVDSTLKIQPAKLEDSAVYLCASSLWATVNTEAFFGQGTRLTVV.

The chain links TRBV7-9 to TRBJ2-2; maybe TRBD2 (7 bases). Germline CDR1 and CDR2: SEHNR and FQNEAQ (reference sequence). V gave up 5 bases and J gave up 3 bases, with 19 bases separating them. The CDR3 has 17 amino acids. CDR3 loop: CASSPGEGRRYTGELFF. The CDR3 DNA is TGTGCCAGCAGCCCAGGGGAGGGGAGGCGATACACCGGGGAGCTGTTTTTT. Complete variable domain (other parts from reference TRBV7-9 and TRBJ2-2): DTGVSQNPRHKITKRGQNVTFRCDPISEHNRLYWYRQTLGQGPEFLTYFQNEAQLEKSRLLSDRFSAERPKGSFSTLEIQRTEQGDSAMYLCASSPGEGRRYTGELFFGEGSRLTVL.

V and J are TRBV2 and TRBJ1-2, with D unresolved. This CDR3 has 14 residues. Germline V gene lookup returns CDR1 SNHLY and CDR2 FYNNEI. V was trimmed by 4 bases and J by 2 bases, leaving 11 bases between them. The CDR3 protein is CASSVWQRNYGYTF. CDR3 DNA: TGTGCCAGCAGTGTTTGGCAGCGAAACTATGGCTACACCTTC.

This clone was counted a few times. The gene calls are TRBV4-2 and TRBJ2-3, with 13 positions matching TRBD2. This CDR3 is 18 amino acids long. V gave up 1 base and J gave up 4 bases; unmatched junction bases: 8. CDR1 and CDR2 (germline): LGHNA, YNFKEQ. CDR3 in amino acids: CASSQGGTSGAGADTQYF. Here the CDR3 DNA reads TGTGCCAGCAGCCAAGGGGGGACTAGCGGGGCTGGAGCAGATACGCAGTATTTT.

The rearrangement joins TRBV10-3 to TRBJ1-1, with 7 positions matching TRBD1. Germline values: CDR1 ENHRY, CDR2 SYGVKD. V lost 4 bases, J lost 1 base, and 9 bases stayed unmatched. The length of the CDR3 is 16 residues. CDR3 residues: CAISARNRGQNTEAFF. The CDR3 coding sequence is TGTGCCATCAGTGCCAGAAACAGGGGACAGAACACTGAAGCTTTCTTT.

The chain combines TRBV9 with TRBJ1-1; D perhaps matches TRBD1 (5 bases). This CDR3 has 15 residues. Trimming left V 2 bases short and J 6 bases short, with 17 bases between. Germline values: CDR1 SGDLS, CDR2 YYNGEE. The CDR3 sequence: CASSVRASDNAEAFF. The CDR3 coding sequence is TGTGCCAGCAGCGTCAGGGCATCAGACAACGCTGAAGCTTTCTTT.

V and J are TRBV7-2 and TRBJ1-2; D not resolved. The germline V and J ends were trimmed by 0 bases and 5 bases, with 19 bases remaining between them. CDR1 is SGHTA and CDR2 is FQGNSA in the germline V gene. This CDR3 is 17 amino acids long. CDR3 coding DNA: TGTGCCAGCAGCTTAGCGAGATCGTCTCCAGGCCCTTATGGCTACACCTTC. Amino acids: CASSLARSSPGPYGYTF.

The chain carries TRBV7-2 and TRBJ2-1, with TRBD2 identical over 7 bases. The CDR3 has 16 amino acids. V was clipped by 2 bases and J by 5 bases; unmatched bases: 9. Looked up from germline, CDR1 is SGHTA and CDR2 is FQGNSA. CDR3 residues: CASSLTGGRRDNEQFF. CDR3 in DNA: TGTGCCAGCAGCTTAACAGGCGGGAGAAGGGACAATGAGCAGTTCTTC. Based on the CDR3 plus reference TRBV7-2 and TRBJ2-1, the full variable domain is GAGVSQSPSNKVTEKGKDVELRCDPISGHTALYWYRQSLGQGLEFLIYFQGNSAPDKSGLPSDRFSAERTGGSVSTLTIQRTQQEDSAVYLCASSLTGGRRDNEQFFGPGTRLTVL.

V is TRBV6-5 and J is TRBJ2-4, with a tentative D call TRBD1 (5 bases). V dropped 0 bases and J dropped 2 bases, with 11 bases sitting between them. The germline CDR1 and CDR2 sequences are MNHEY and SVGAGI. The CDR3 spans 16 residues. The CDR3 spells CASSYSQGLSKNIQYF. CDR3 DNA sequence: TGTGCCAGCAGTTACTCGCAGGGTCTGTCCAAAAACATTCAGTACTTC.

V is TRBV6-5 and J is TRBJ2-3, with TRBD2 identical over 8 bases. Germline V gene lookup returns CDR1 MNHEY and CDR2 SVGAGI. The CDR3 extends over 12 amino acids. The V segment lost 10 bases and the J segment 5 bases; nucleotides outside the gene matches: 5. CDR3 in amino acids: CATGGGIDTQYF. The CDR3 DNA reads TGTGCCACCGGGGGGGGGATAGATACGCAGTATTTT.

The chain has TRBV7-2 and TRBJ1-2, with 7 bases that match TRBD1. The trim removed 5 bases at V and 3 bases at J, leaving 6 bases unmatched. This CDR3 contains 14 residues. Germline V gene sequence: CDR1 SGHTA, CDR2 FQGNSA. CDR3 loop: CASSPQGEDYGYTF. The CDR3 DNA sequence: TGTGCCAGCAGCCCCCAGGGGGAGGACTATGGCTACACCTTC.

The chain combines TRBV7-2 with TRBJ1-5, with TRBD1 identical over 8 bases. Losses at the gene ends were 5 bases for V and 5 bases for J; bases not matched to a gene: 8. The germline V gene has CDR1 SGHTA and CDR2 FQGNSA. CDR3 length equals 15 residues. The CDR3 DNA sequence: TGTGCCAGCAGCCCTCGGACAGGGCGCGATCAGCCCCAGCATTTT. Its translation: CASSPRTGRDQPQHF.

The J gene is TRBJ1-4, the V gene TRBV24-1; D unclear. Germline V lookup: CDR1 KGHDR, CDR2 SFDVKD. CDR3 size: 12 residues. The germline V and J ends were trimmed by 8 bases and 11 bases, with 14 bases remaining between them. The CDR3 DNA reads TGTGCCACCACCGCCCCTCCCCGGAAACTGTTTTTT. Amino acids: CATTAPPRKLFF.

J is TRBJ1-3 and V is TRBV7-6, with D maybe TRBD1 (5 bases). Looked up from germline, CDR1 is SGHVS and CDR2 is FNYEAQ. The CDR3 is made up of 14 amino acids. V lost 0 bases, J lost 6 bases, and 9 bases lay in between. CDR3 sequence reads: CASSLAGVANTIYF. The CDR3, as DNA: TGTGCCAGCAGCTTAGCAGGGGTGGCAAACACCATATATTTT.

The table lists this clone with a few counts. The rearrangement uses TRBV4-3 and TRBJ2-3; 9 nucleotides line up with TRBD1. The J segment lost 2 bases and the V segment lost 0 bases, leaving 9 bases of the junction unmatched. CDR1 LGHNA and CDR2 YSLEER come from the germline V gene. The CDR3 contains 18 residues. CDR3 residues: CASSQDSPGTGFTDTQYF. CDR3 DNA sequence: TGCGCCAGCAGCCAAGATAGTCCCGGGACAGGGTTCACAGATACGCAGTATTTT.

The rearrangement joins TRBV30 to TRBJ1-2, with D hard to call. The V and J ends lost 5 bases and 5 bases respectively, with 12 bases between them. Germline CDR1 GTSNPN, CDR2 SVGIG (reference sequence). CDR3 length equals 12 residues. The CDR3 nucleotides read TGTGCCTGGGCCTCGCGAGGATATGGCTACACCTTC. Translated, it gives CAWASRGYGYTF.

The rearrangement joins TRBV7-9 to TRBJ2-1; 7 bases are a match to TRBD1. The CDR3 length is 15 residues. CDR1 is SEHNR, CDR2 FQNEAQ, per germline (reference sequence). J was trimmed by 4 bases and V by 1 base; bases with no gene match: 4. The CDR3 is CASSLVRTGYNEQFF. In nucleotides, the CDR3 is TGTGCCAGCAGCTTAGTTAGGACAGGTTACAATGAGCAGTTCTTC.

The rearrangement links TRBV6-6 to TRBJ2-2, with TRBD1 as a possible D gene (5 bases). V lost 6 bases, J lost 7 bases, and 30 bases lay in between. In germline, CDR1 is MNHNY, CDR2 SVGAGI (reference sequence). CDR3 length: 19 amino acids. CDR3 protein: CASSYDMGFGASLGGELFF. The DNA for the CDR3 is TGTGCCAGCAGCTACGACATGGGGTTTGGGGCTAGTTTAGGCGGGGAGCTGTTTTTT.

This clone was detected only a few times. The chain joins TRBV5-6 to TRBJ2-2; D not certain. The CDR3 extends over 16 amino acids. The V end was cut by 1 base, the J end by 0 bases, with 10 bases between. Looked up from germline, CDR1 is SGHDT and CDR2 is YYEEEE. The CDR3 nucleotides are TGTGCCAGCAGCTTGACCGGGTCTACGAACACCGGGGAGCTGTTTTTT. This translates into CASSLTGSTNTGELFF.

The V call is TRBV27, the J call TRBJ2-2, with D perhaps matching TRBD2 (5 bases). The germline gives CDR1 MNHEY, CDR2 SMNVEV (reference sequence). CDR3 length equals 13 residues. Trimming left V 7 bases short and J 0 bases short, with 6 bases between. The CDR3, as DNA: TGTGCCAGCAAGGGAGCGAACACCGGGGAGCTGTTTTTT. It translates to CASKGANTGELFF.

The chain links TRBV7-9 to TRBJ2-1; 7 nucleotides line up with TRBD2. V trimming: 5 bases; J trimming: 8 bases; junction bases outside the gene matches: 3. The V gene's germline CDR1 is SEHNR and CDR2 FQNEAQ (reference sequence). The CDR3 has 12 residues. The CDR3 DNA follows: TGTGCCAGCAGCCTTAGCGGGTATGAGCAGTTCTTC. It encodes CASSLSGYEQFF.